A selection of T cell receptor beta chains follows, all from one sample in a study of blood T cell repertoires in COVID-19. Repertoires were generated with immunoSEQ multiplex PCR, while TCRdb's copy carries only in-frame clones and drops some. The sample lists under 150,000 clones, around nine tenths seen once, with 2% to 2.5% in the top ten. The sequencing sample was made of PBMCs or T cells enriched from blood (not recorded which). These receptors were taken from a woman aged 50 to 60 who had recovered from COVID-19. Both conserved end residues are part of each CDR3. A D gene is named only where the DNA matches it firmly. The size entry is marked missing in some rows and otherwise reads once, few, many or a size class.

cdr3_nt | cdr3_aa | d_call | clone_size | j_call | v_call
TGTGCCTGGAGTGAGACAGGGGGCAGGACAGATACGCAGTATTTT | CAWSETGGRTDTQYF | TRBD1 | NA | TRBJ2-3 | TRBV30
TGTGCCAGCAGCGTAAGGGTCGGGGGATCACCAGATACGCAGTATTTT | CASSVRVGGSPDTQYF | NA | NA | TRBJ2-3 | TRBV9
TGTGCCAGCAGTTTAGGGGGGGTGGCACCAGCTTTCTTT | CASSLGGVAPAFF | NA | NA | TRBJ1-1 | TRBV12-3/TRBV12-4
TGTGCCAGCAGCCCCAGAACCCGGGATGGCTACACCTTC | CASSPRTRDGYTF | NA | NA | TRBJ1-2 | TRBV14
TGTGCCAGCAGCTCCCAGGGGACTAGCGGCACAGATACGCAGTATTTT | CASSSQGTSGTDTQYF | TRBD2 | NA | TRBJ2-3 | TRBV7-3
TGTGCCAGCAGCCCACAGGGGGCAAGGTCACCCCTCCACTTT | CASSPQGARSPLHF | TRBD1 | NA | TRBJ1-6 | TRBV3-1/TRBV3-2
TGTGCCAGCAGTGTACCAGGGAATAACAATGAGCAGTTCTTC | CASSVPGNNNEQFF | NA | NA | TRBJ2-1 | TRBV2
TGTGCCAGCAGCTCCAGGGGGCCCACCGGGGAGCTGTTTTTT | CASSSRGPTGELFF | TRBD1 | NA | TRBJ2-2 | TRBV3-1/TRBV3-2
TGTGCCAGCAGCCTCATAGCGGGGGCCCTAACCGATACGCAGTATTTT | CASSLIAGALTDTQYF | TRBD2 | NA | TRBJ2-3 | TRBV5-4
TGTGCCAGCAGCTTGTCCCAATTCTACGAGCAGTACTTC | CASSLSQFYEQYF | NA | once | TRBJ2-7 | TRBV5-5
TGTGCCAGCACTACCGGCCTAGCGGGGGGCACCGGGGAGCTGTTTTTT | CASTTGLAGGTGELFF | TRBD2 | NA | TRBJ2-2 | TRBV11-2
TGTGCCAGCAGCGCATCCCTCACTACTGGGACAGGGAATTCACCCCTCCACTTT | CASSASLTTGTGNSPLHF | TRBD1 | NA | TRBJ1-6 | TRBV9
TGTGCCAGCAGCTTGGGGCCAGGGGGCGACGAGCAGTACTTC | CASSLGPGGDEQYF | TRBD1 | NA | TRBJ2-7 | TRBV5-4
TGTGCCAGCAGGACAGGGGGCTCCTATAATTCACCCCTCCACTTT | CASRTGGSYNSPLHF | TRBD1 | NA | TRBJ1-6 | TRBV5-6
TGTGCCAGTAGTCGGGACAGGGGGAACGAGCAGTACTTC | CASSRDRGNEQYF | TRBD1 | NA | TRBJ2-7 | TRBV19
TGTGCCAGCAGCTCGTACCTTAAAGGTCAAGGGGGGGCTGAAGCTTTCTTT | CASSSYLKGQGGAEAFF | NA | NA | TRBJ1-1 | TRBV7-8
TGTGCCAGCACCCCCGGGGGGATCACTGAAGCTTTCTTT | CASTPGGITEAFF | NA | NA | TRBJ1-1 | TRBV13
TGTGCCAGCAGTTTATCTCCTAGCGGGGGGCAAGAGACCCAGTACTTC | CASSLSPSGGQETQYF | TRBD2 | NA | TRBJ2-5 | TRBV27
TGTGCCAGCAGTGAAGACAGGGTGCCCCAAGAGACCCAGTACTTC | CASSEDRVPQETQYF | NA | NA | TRBJ2-5 | TRBV6-1
TGTGCCAGCAGTCGCATTAGCGGGGGAGAAGAGACCCAGTACTTC | CASSRISGGEETQYF | TRBD2 | NA | TRBJ2-5 | TRBV6-2/TRBV6-3
TGTGCCAGTAATGGCAGGGTGAATGGCAATCAGCCCCAGCATTTT | CASNGRVNGNQPQHF | NA | NA | TRBJ1-5 | TRBV19
TGCGCCAGCAGAACAAAACCTTCAGGTTCCGCCGAGCAGTACTTC | CASRTKPSGSAEQYF | NA | few | TRBJ2-7 | TRBV10-1
TGTGCCAGCAGTATAAGGGACTACCCCGGGGAGCTGTTTTTT | CASSIRDYPGELFF | TRBD2 | NA | TRBJ2-2 | TRBV27
TGCGCCAGCAGTGTGGCGGGTTATCGAGGAGATACGCAGTATTTT | CASSVAGYRGDTQYF | NA | NA | TRBJ2-3 | TRBV10-1
TGCGCCAGCAGCTTGGCAACCAGGACAGGGGGCGATGAGCAGTTCTTC | CASSLATRTGGDEQFF | TRBD1 | NA | TRBJ2-1 | TRBV5-1
TGTGCCAGCAGCTTGTGGGCAGGGCGGAAGACCCAGTACTTC | CASSLWAGRKTQYF | NA | NA | TRBJ2-5 | TRBV5-6